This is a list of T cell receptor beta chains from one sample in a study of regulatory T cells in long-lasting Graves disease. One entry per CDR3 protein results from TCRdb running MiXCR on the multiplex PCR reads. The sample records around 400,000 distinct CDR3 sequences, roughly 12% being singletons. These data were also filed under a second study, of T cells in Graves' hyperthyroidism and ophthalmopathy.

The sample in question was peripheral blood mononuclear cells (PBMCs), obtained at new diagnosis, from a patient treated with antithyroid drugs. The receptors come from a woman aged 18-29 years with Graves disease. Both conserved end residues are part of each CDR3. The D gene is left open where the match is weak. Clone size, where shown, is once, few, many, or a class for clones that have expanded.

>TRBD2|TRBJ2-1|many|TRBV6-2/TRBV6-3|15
CASSYGAGVFNEQFF
TGTGCCAGCAGTTACGGGGCGGGAGTGTTCAATGAGCAGTTCTTC
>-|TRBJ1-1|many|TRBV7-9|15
CASSLAGGVIAEAFF
TGTGCCAGCAGCTTAGCAGGAGGGGTTATAGCTGAAGCTTTCTTT
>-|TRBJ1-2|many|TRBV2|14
CASRGSGIFYGYTF
TGTGCCAGCAGGGGTTCCGGGATCTTCTATGGCTACACCTTC
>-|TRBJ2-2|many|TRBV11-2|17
CASSLAPGRFDTGELFF
TGTGCCAGCAGCTTGGCTCCCGGGAGATTCGACACCGGGGAGCTGTTTTTT
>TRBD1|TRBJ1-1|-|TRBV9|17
CASSVGLLGQGATEAFF
TGTGCCAGCAGCGTAGGTCTTTTGGGACAGGGGGCCACTGAAGCTTTCTTT
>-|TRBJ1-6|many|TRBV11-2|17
CASSPLFGRTGNSPLHF
TGTGCCAGCAGCCCCCTTTTTGGGCGGACCGGGAATTCACCCCTCCACTTT
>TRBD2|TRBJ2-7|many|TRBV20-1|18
CSARGFGGLAGAGYEQYF
TGCAGTGCTAGAGGTTTCGGGGGACTAGCGGGAGCAGGCTACGAGCAGTACTTC
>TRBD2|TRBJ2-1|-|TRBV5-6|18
CASSWTSGGPSSYNEQFF
TGTGCCAGCAGCTGGACTAGCGGGGGCCCGAGCTCCTACAATGAGCAGTTCTTC
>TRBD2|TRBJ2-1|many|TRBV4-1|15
CASSQLSSGRNEQFF
TGCGCCAGCAGCCAACTTTCTAGCGGGAGAAATGAGCAGTTCTTC
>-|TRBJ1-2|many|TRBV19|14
CASRVIGGIGGYTF
TGTGCCAGTAGGGTGATCGGGGGGATTGGTGGCTACACCTTC
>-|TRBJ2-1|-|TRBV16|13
CASSPLPRGEQFF
TGTGCCAGCAGCCCATTACCGCGGGGTGAGCAGTTCTTC
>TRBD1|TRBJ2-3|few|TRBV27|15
CASSLSGQGADTQYF
TGTGCCAGCAGTTTATCGGGACAGGGGGCCGATACGCAGTATTTT
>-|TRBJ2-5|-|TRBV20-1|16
CSARDRPGAVEQTQYF
TGCAGTGCTAGAGATCGCCCGGGGGCGGTGGAACAGACCCAGTACTTC
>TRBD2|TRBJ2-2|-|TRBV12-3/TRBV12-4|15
CASSFSGKNTGELFF
TGTGCCAGCAGTTTTAGCGGGAAAAACACCGGGGAGCTGTTTTTT
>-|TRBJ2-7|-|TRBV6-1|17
CASSRATTGTLTYEQYF
TGTGCCAGCAGTCGAGCTACGACCGGGACTCTTACCTACGAGCAGTACTTC
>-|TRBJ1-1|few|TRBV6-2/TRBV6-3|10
CASSYPEAFF
TGTGCCAGCAGTTACCCCGAAGCTTTCTTT
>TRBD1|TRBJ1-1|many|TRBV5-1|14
CASSPAGGQAEAFF
TGCGCCAGCAGCCCGGCAGGGGGTCAAGCTGAAGCTTTCTTT
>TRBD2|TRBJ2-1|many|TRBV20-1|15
CSARSPAGDGDEQFF
TGCAGTGCTAGGTCCCCAGCGGGAGATGGGGATGAGCAGTTCTTC
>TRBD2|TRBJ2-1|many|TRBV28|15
CASRTSGVRSYEQFF
TGTGCCAGCAGAACTAGCGGGGTTCGTTCCTATGAGCAGTTCTTC
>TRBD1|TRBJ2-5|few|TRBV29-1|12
CSVRTGGGTQYF
TGCAGCGTAAGGACAGGGGGCGGGACCCAGTACTTC
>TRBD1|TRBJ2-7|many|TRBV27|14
CASRRQGSGNEQYF
TGTGCCAGCAGAAGACAGGGATCGGGTAACGAGCAGTACTTC
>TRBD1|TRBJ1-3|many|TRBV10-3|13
CATLDRGGNTIYF
TGTGCCACCCTGGACAGGGGTGGAAACACCATATATTTT
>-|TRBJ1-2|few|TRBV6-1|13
CASRISSDYGYTF
TGTGCCAGCAGGATCTCAAGCGACTATGGCTACACCTTC
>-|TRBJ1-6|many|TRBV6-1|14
CASSTGADNSPLHF
TGTGCCAGCAGTACCGGGGCCGATAATTCACCCCTCCACTTT
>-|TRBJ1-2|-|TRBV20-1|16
CSARTGGRFVYYGYTF
TGCAGTGCTAGGACCGGGGGGCGCTTTGTTTACTATGGCTACACCTTC
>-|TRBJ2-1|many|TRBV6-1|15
CASHSGSRGQGEQFF
TGTGCCAGTCACTCGGGGTCAAGGGGCCAAGGTGAGCAGTTCTTC
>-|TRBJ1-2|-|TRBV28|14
CASSSETAYYGYTF
TGTGCCAGCAGTTCCGAGACAGCTTACTATGGCTACACCTTC
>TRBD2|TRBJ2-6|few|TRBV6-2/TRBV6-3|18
CASSGPGGTRSGANVLTF
TGTGCCAGCAGCGGACCCGGGGGGACGCGGTCCGGGGCCAACGTCCTGACTTTC
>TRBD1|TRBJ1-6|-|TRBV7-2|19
CASSPGTGLAKQLNSPLHF
TGTGCCAGCAGCCCAGGGACAGGTCTGGCGAAGCAGCTCAATTCACCCCTCCACTTT
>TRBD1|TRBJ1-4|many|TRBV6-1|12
CASSSGGEKLFF
TGTGCCAGCTCCTCAGGGGGGGAAAAACTGTTTTTT
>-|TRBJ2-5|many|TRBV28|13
CASSLEGLQTQYF
TGTGCCAGCAGTTTGGAGGGTTTGCAGACCCAGTACTTC
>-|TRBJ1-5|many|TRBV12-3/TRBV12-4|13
CASRTGSNQPQHF
TGTGCCAGCCGTACGGGAAGCAATCAGCCCCAGCATTTT
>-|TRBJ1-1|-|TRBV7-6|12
CASSDSVTEAFF
TGTGCCAGCAGCGACAGTGTCACTGAAGCTTTCTTT
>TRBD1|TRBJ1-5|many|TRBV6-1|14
CATSGTGGNQPQHF
TGTGCCACCTCGGGGACAGGGGGCAATCAGCCCCAGCATTTT
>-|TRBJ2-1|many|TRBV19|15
CASIPSGSDRNEQFF
TGTGCCAGTATTCCTTCGGGGTCAGACCGTAATGAGCAGTTCTTC
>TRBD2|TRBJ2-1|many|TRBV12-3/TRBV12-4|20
CASNSRDRRLSGSGDNEQFF
TGTGCCAGCAATTCCCGGGACAGACGACTTAGCGGGAGTGGGGACAATGAGCAGTTCTTC
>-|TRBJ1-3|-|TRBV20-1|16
CSARDRGGAPGNTIYF
TGCAGTGCTAGAGATAGGGGGGGGGCGCCTGGAAACACCATATATTTT
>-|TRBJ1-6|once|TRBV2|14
CATREGGYNSPLHF
TGTGCCACCCGAGAGGGGGGCTATAATTCACCCCTCCACTTT
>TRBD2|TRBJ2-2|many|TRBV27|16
CASSLITGGNTGELFF
TGTGCCAGCAGTTTGATAACGGGAGGGAACACCGGGGAGCTGTTTTTT
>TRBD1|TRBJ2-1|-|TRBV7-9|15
CASSLTDRTYNEQFF
TGTGCCAGCAGCCTTACGGACAGGACCTACAATGAGCAGTTCTTC
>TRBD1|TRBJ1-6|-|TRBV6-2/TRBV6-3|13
CASTTQGDSPLHF
TGTGCCAGCACAACGCAGGGGGATTCACCCCTCCACTTT
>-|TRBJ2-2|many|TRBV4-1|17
CASSLTSGTPNTGELFF
TGCGCCAGCAGCCTCACTTCCGGGACTCCTAACACCGGGGAGCTGTTTTTT
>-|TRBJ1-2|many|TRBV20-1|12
CSARSPYYGYTF
TGCAGTGCCCGAAGTCCCTACTATGGCTACACCTTC
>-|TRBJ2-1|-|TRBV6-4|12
CASMLAHNEQFF
TGTGCCAGCATGCTAGCGCACAATGAGCAGTTCTTC
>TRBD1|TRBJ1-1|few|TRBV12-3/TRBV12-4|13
CASTSTGGLEAFF
TGTGCCAGCACCTCAACAGGGGGCCTCGAAGCTTTCTTT
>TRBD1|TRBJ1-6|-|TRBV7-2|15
CASSFGTGSGSPLHF
TGTGCCAGCAGCTTTGGGACAGGGAGCGGTTCACCCCTCCACTTT
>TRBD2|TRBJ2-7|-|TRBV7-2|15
CASSLGLVDSYEQYF
TGTGCCAGCAGCTTGGGACTAGTCGATTCCTACGAGCAGTACTTC
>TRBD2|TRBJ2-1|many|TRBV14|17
CASSQEAGLAGYNEQFF
TGTGCCAGCAGCCAAGAGGCGGGACTAGCGGGTTACAATGAGCAGTTCTTC
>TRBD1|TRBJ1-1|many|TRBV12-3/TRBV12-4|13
CASSKTGYTEAFF
TGTGCCAGCAGTAAGACAGGGTACACTGAAGCTTTCTTT
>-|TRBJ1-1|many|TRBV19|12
CASSIAGTEAFF
TGTGCCAGTAGTATAGCAGGGACTGAAGCTTTCTTT
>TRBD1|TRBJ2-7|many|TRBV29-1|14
CSVDLGTVGYEQYF
TGCAGCGTCGACCTCGGGACAGTGGGCTACGAGCAGTACTTC
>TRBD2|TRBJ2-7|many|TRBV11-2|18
CASSLVYSGTSVSYEQYF
TGTGCCAGCAGCTTAGTATACTCCGGGACTAGCGTTTCCTACGAGCAGTACTTC
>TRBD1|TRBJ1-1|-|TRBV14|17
CASSQDRLDRGKTEAFF
TGTGCCAGCAGCCAAGACCGGTTAGACAGGGGGAAGACTGAAGCTTTCTTT
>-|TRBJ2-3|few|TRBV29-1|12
CSVEDSPDTQYF
TGCAGCGTTGAAGATTCCCCAGATACGCAGTATTTT
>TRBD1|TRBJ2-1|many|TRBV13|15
CASSLVGTGGYEQFF
TGTGCCAGCAGCTTAGTGGGGACAGGGGGCTATGAGCAGTTCTTC
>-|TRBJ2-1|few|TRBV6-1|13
CASRPPTYNEQFF
TGTGCCAGCAGACCTCCGACCTACAATGAGCAGTTCTTC
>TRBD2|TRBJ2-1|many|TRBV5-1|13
CASSLTSSNEQFF
TGCGCCAGCAGCCTGACTAGCAGCAATGAGCAGTTCTTC